The 21 T cell receptor beta chains presented below share a single source sample, sequenced in a study of cytomegalovirus exposure and HLA in healthy donors. A multiplex PCR was run with 60 Vbeta primers and 13 Jbeta primers. Only in-frame clones appear in the TCRdb table, and some are missing; sequencing was by immunoSEQ multiplex PCR. The sample contains around 35,000 clones, about 67% of which appear only once. The sample consisted of PBMCs. The receptor source for this set is a man aged 25 to 40 in good health and CMV-seronegative.

The chain joins TRBV19 to TRBJ1-5; 9 bases align to TRBD1. J was trimmed by 0 bases and V by 6 bases; bases with no gene match: 12. The germline V gene encodes CDR1 LNHDA and CDR2 SQIVND (reference sequence). The CDR3 consists of 18 residues. CDR3 in DNA: TGTGCCAGTAGACCGTACCGGGACAGGGTTTATAGCAATCAGCCCCAGCATTTT. Translation gives CASRPYRDRVYSNQPQHF.

V gene TRBV5-8 combines with J gene TRBJ2-2; 10 positions match TRBD1. The junction had 12 bases not matched to a gene; V was cut back by 5 bases and J by 2 bases. The CDR3 totals 18 residues. Germline V gene lookup returns CDR1 SGHTS and CDR2 YDEGEE. The CDR3 region is CASRKKTGGSLNTGELFF. In DNA, the CDR3 is TGTGCCAGCAGAAAAAAGACAGGGGGCTCTCTAAACACCGGGGAGCTGTTTTTT.

This chain connects TRBV4-2 to TRBJ1-5, with D possibly being TRBD1 (5 bases). V lost 0 bases and J 2 bases, leaving 8 bases between the germline ends. Germline CDR1 LGHNA, CDR2 YNFKEQ. This CDR3 is built from 15 residues. The chain's CDR3 is CASSQESRGNQPQHF. The CDR3 bases are TGTGCCAGCAGCCAAGAGTCCAGGGGCAATCAGCCCCAGCATTTT.

V is TRBV5-1 and J is TRBJ2-7; TRBD2 agrees at 9 bases. The CDR3 sequence is 14 residues long. The junction had 2 bases not matched to a gene; V was cut back by 1 base and J by 3 bases. CDR1 and CDR2 (germline): SGHRS, YFSETQ. CDR3 loop: CASSLMTSGYEQYF. DNA of the CDR3: TGCGCCAGCAGCTTGATGACTAGCGGCTACGAGCAGTACTTC. Combining the CDR3 with reference TRBV5-1 and TRBJ2-7 gives the whole variable domain KAGVTQTPRYLIKTRGQQVTLSCSPISGHRSVSWYQQTPGQGLQFLFEYFSETQRNKGNFPGRFSGRQFSNSRSEMNVSTLELGDSALYLCASSLMTSGYEQYFGPGTRLTVT.

V is TRBV28 and J is TRBJ1-3, with D hard to call. Per the germline V gene, CDR1 is MDHEN and CDR2 is SYDVKM. V lost 2 bases and J 2 bases, leaving 16 bases between the germline ends. The CDR3 contains 17 residues. DNA of the CDR3: TGTGCCAGCAGTTTAAGTTTGACGCGGCTTACTGGAAACACCATATATTTT. Protein sequence: CASSLSLTRLTGNTIYF.

The chain combines TRBV6-1 with TRBJ2-7; TRBD2 is a possible D gene (5 bases). This CDR3 contains 14 residues. The germline gives CDR1 MNHNS, CDR2 SASEGT. With 4 bases removed from V and 2 bases from J, the gap between germline ends came to 12 bases. CDR3 loop: CASSARLHPYEQYF. The CDR3 nucleotides read TGTGCCAGCAGTGCCCGACTACATCCCTACGAGCAGTACTTC.

The rearrangement uses TRBV27 and TRBJ1-2; D possibly corresponds to TRBD1 (5 bases). CDR1 MNHEY and CDR2 SMNVEV come from the germline V gene (reference sequence). V was trimmed by 5 bases and J by 5 bases, leaving 9 bases between them. There are 12 residues in the CDR3. The CDR3 DNA reads as TGTGCCAGCAGTAGAACAGGTTATGGCTACACCTTC. Translated: CASSRTGYGYTF.

This sequence joins TRBV6-1 and TRBJ1-5; 7 nucleotides agree with TRBD1. V was clipped by 6 bases and J by 3 bases; unmatched bases: 8. From germline, CDR1 is MNHNS and CDR2 SASEGT. CDR3 length: 15 residues. CDR3 sequence: CASSPGTATNQPQHF. The CDR3 DNA reads as TGTGCCAGCAGCCCCGGGACAGCCACCAATCAGCCCCAGCATTTT.

This clone was recorded only once. The V and J genes are TRBV11-1 and TRBJ2-2; D gene unclear. Germline values: CDR1 SGHAT, CDR2 FQDESV (reference sequence). V was cut by 6 bases and J by 1 base, with 12 bases left in between. CDR3 length: 15 amino acids. CDR3 coding DNA: TGTGCCAGCAGGCCCCGTTCGGGGAACACCGGGGAGCTGTTTTTT. Encoded protein: CASRPRSGNTGELFF. Using reference TRBV11-1 and TRBJ2-2 for the parts outside the CDR3, the full variable domain is EAEVAQSPRYKITEKSQAVAFWCDPISGHATLYWYRQILGQGPELLVQFQDESVVDDSQLPKDRFSAERLKGVDSTLKIQPAELGDSAMYLCASRPRSGNTGELFFGEGSRLTVL.

This rearrangement joins TRBV28 to TRBJ1-1; perhaps TRBD1 as D (5 bases). The CDR3 is 14 amino acids. V lost 8 bases to trimming and J lost 1 base, with 14 bases between them. Germline-derived CDR1 and CDR2 are MDHEN and SYDVKM. The CDR3 DNA is TGTGCCAGCTCGACAGTACCGGGGAACACTGAAGCTTTCTTT. Translation: CASSTVPGNTEAFF.

The gene calls are TRBV19 and TRBJ2-7; TRBD1 matches 8 bases. CDR3 length equals 14 residues. The germline V gene encodes CDR1 LNHDA and CDR2 SQIVND (reference sequence). V was pared by 5 bases and J by 6 bases, with 9 bases of the junction left unmatched. CDR3 region: CASSPQDRDLEQYF. The DNA for the CDR3 is TGTGCCAGTAGTCCCCAGGACAGGGATCTCGAGCAGTACTTC.

This rearrangement joins TRBV11-2 to TRBJ2-7; TRBD2 matches 12 bases. This CDR3 region has 15 residues. Trimming cost V 7 bases and J 4 bases; bases outside gene matches: 8. From germline, CDR1 is SGHAT and CDR2 FQNNGV. CDR3 DNA: TGTGCCAGCATCAGGGCGACTAGCGGGAGTTACGAGCAGTACTTC. Its protein is CASIRATSGSYEQYF. The entire variable domain, with the rest obtained from reference TRBV11-2 and TRBJ2-7, is as follows: EAGVAQSPRYKIIEKRQSVAFWCNPISGHATLYWYQQILGQGPKLLIQFQNNGVVDDSQLPKDRFSAERLKGVDSTLKIQPAKLEDSAVYLCASIRATSGSYEQYFGPGTRLTVT.

The V gene is TRBV29-1, the J gene TRBJ2-5; D is possibly TRBD2 (5 bases). V was clipped by 8 bases and J by 4 bases, with 14 bases between them. CDR3 size: 12 residues. Germline assignment: CDR1 SQVTM and CDR2 ANQGSEA. This chain's CDR3 is CSSSRGLETQYF. The CDR3 DNA is TGCAGCTCGTCGCGAGGGTTAGAGACCCAGTACTTC.

This clone has only one observation. The rearrangement links TRBV7-3 to TRBJ2-1, with 11 bases aligning to TRBD2. V dropped 5 bases and J dropped 11; count of bases not matched to a gene: 11. The CDR3 has 15 amino acids. CDR1 and CDR2 from the germline V gene are SGHTA and FQGTGA. As DNA, the CDR3 is TGTGCCAGCAGCCGAACTAGCGGGGGAGCTACACAGCAGTTCTTC. This gives the protein CASSRTSGGATQQFF.

This clone was detected only a few times. This sequence joins TRBV11-2 and TRBJ2-1, with 10 bases that match TRBD2. The J segment lost 0 bases and the V segment lost 5 bases, leaving 4 bases of the junction unmatched. The CDR3 is 16 amino acids. Germline V gene lookup returns CDR1 SGHAT and CDR2 FQNNGV. The CDR3 reads CASSIRLAGSYNEQFF. The CDR3 region has the DNA TGTGCCAGCAGCATTAGACTAGCGGGCTCCTACAATGAGCAGTTCTTC.

The rearrangement uses TRBV4-2 and TRBJ2-2; the match to TRBD2 covers 14 bases. CDR1 is LGHNA and CDR2 is YNFKEQ in the germline V gene. CDR3 length equals 19 residues. Unmatched junction bases numbered 14, after V lost 4 bases and J lost 7 bases. CDR3: CASSPGKTSGRAIGGELFF. The CDR3 bases are TGTGCCAGCAGCCCTGGAAAGACTAGCGGGAGGGCCATTGGCGGGGAGCTGTTTTTT.

The chain couples TRBV10-3 to TRBJ2-7, with a tentative D call TRBD2 (5 bases). This CDR3 contains 13 residues. Germline loops: CDR1 ENHRY, CDR2 SYGVKD. V lost 4 bases and J lost 0, with 7 bases in between. This chain's CDR3 is CAISGEGSYEQYF. The CDR3 region has the DNA TGTGCCATCAGTGGAGAGGGCTCCTACGAGCAGTACTTC.

The chain couples TRBV27 to TRBJ2-7, with 8 bases fitting TRBD1. Germline V gene lookup returns CDR1 MNHEY and CDR2 SMNVEV (reference sequence). The J segment lost 7 bases and the V segment lost 2 bases, leaving 28 bases of the junction unmatched. The CDR3 loop spans 21 amino acids. The CDR3 DNA reads as TGTGCCAGCAGTTTACCGATGGATAACCGGGACAGGCCTATTGGATCGTGGGAGCAGTACTTC. This encodes CASSLPMDNRDRPIGSWEQYF.

The rearrangement uses TRBV6-1 and TRBJ2-5; perhaps TRBD2 as D (5 bases). Germline CDR1 and CDR2: MNHNS and SASEGT. V shed 3 bases and J shed 2 bases, with 16 bases lying between them. The CDR3 runs 16 residues. The CDR3 DNA follows: TGTGCCAGCAGTGACGACCCGATTACTAGGCAAGAGACCCAGTACTTC. It translates to CASSDDPITRQETQYF.

This chain connects TRBV27 to TRBJ1-4; maybe TRBD1 (5 bases). CDR3 length: 15 residues. Germline CDR1 and CDR2: MNHEY and SMNVEV (reference sequence). V lost 6 bases, J lost 4 bases, and 15 bases lay in between. Written as DNA, the CDR3 is TGTGCCAGCAGGGGGACTATTTGGGGTAATGAAAAACTGTTTTTT. Translated, it gives CASRGTIWGNEKLFF.

The rearrangement joins TRBV30 to TRBJ1-1; TRBD1 is a possible D gene (5 bases). CDR1 and CDR2 (germline): GTSNPN, SVGIG (reference sequence). Trimming took 4 bases from V and 5 from J, leaving 17 bases between them. The CDR3 spans 14 residues. The CDR3 nucleotides are TGTGCCTGGACGCTAAGACGGGGGAGGACTGAAGCTTTCTTT. It specifies CAWTLRRGRTEAFF.